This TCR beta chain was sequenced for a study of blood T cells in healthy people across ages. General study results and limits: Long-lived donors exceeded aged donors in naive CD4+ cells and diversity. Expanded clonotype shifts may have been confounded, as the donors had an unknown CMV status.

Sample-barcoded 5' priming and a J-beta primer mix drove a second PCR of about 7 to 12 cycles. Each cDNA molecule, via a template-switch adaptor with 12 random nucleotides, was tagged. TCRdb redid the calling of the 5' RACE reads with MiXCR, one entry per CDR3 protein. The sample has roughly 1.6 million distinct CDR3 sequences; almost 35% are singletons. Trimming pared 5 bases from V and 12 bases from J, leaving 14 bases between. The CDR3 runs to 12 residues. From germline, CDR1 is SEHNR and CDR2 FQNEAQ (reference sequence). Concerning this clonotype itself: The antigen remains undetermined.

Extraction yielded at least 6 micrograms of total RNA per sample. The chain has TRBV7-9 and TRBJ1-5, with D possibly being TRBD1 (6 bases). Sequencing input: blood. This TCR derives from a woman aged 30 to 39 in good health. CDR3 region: CASSEPRGHQHF. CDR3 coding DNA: TGTGCCAGCAGCGAACCCAGGGGTCACCAGCATTTT. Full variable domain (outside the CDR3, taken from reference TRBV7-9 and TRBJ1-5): DTGVSQNPRHKITKRGQNVTFRCDPISEHNRLYWYRQTLGQGPEFLTYFQNEAQLEKSRLLSDRFSAERPKGSFSTLEIQRTEQGDSAMYLCASSEPRGHQHFGDGTRLSIL.